In its sample, the clone carrying this T cell receptor (beta chain) was seen a few times. Its antigen remains unidentified. Molecular barcoding with unique molecular identifiers was used for the TCRbeta library. TCRdb processed the PCR reads anew with MiXCR; each CDR3 protein has one entry. The sample has some 600,000 distinct CDR3 sequences, about an eighth seen once. The data are from a study of T-cell reconstitution after alpha-beta-depleted transplantation in children. Whole-study results and caveats: In patients about two months after transplant, alpha-beta T cells reportedly arose from several hundred expanded graft clones.

This TCR derives from a male patient younger than 18 who had a stem cell transplant for acute myeloid leukemia, so the T cells may come from the graft donor. Sequenced here: PBMCs, mostly from graft donor cells, sampled 360 days after TCRalphabeta/CD19-depleted stem cell transplant.

The CDR3 loop reads CASSERSRGLAGRGTYNEQFF. The CDR3 DNA reads as TGTGCCAGCAGCGAAAGGAGTAGGGGACTAGCGGGGAGGGGTACCTACAATGAGCAGTTCTTC. The chain is built from TRBV4-2 and TRBJ2-1; 13 nucleotides match TRBD2. Germline V CDR1 and CDR2: LGHNA, YNFKEQ. V lost 5 bases, J lost 2 bases, and 18 bases stayed unmatched. This CDR3 has 21 residues.